Below, 29 T cell receptor beta chains from the same sample are listed, as sequenced in a study of blood T cell repertoires in COVID-19 (TCRdb year 2020). Receptor amplification or capture employed the immunoSEQ multiplex PCR assay. The source is immuneACCESS, and TCRdb retained only in-frame sequences with V and J called. Part of the clones is not carried over; for the studies checked, unresolved V genes explain less than half of this, and the remainder is unexplained. The sample table shows roughly 320,000 clones, and roughly 86% are seen once. About 2% of the sample is in the top ten clones. Sequenced sample: peripheral blood. Receptors originate from a woman in her thirties with COVID-19, enrolled during active disease.

This chain uses TRBV5-1 with TRBJ2-2, with 8 bases identical to TRBD1. Unmatched junction bases numbered 5, after V lost 2 bases and J lost 5 bases. Per the germline V gene, CDR1 is SGHRS and CDR2 is YFSETQ. CDR3 length: 15 residues. DNA for the CDR3: TGCGCCAGCAGCTTCAGGGGGCAGGGAACCGGGGAGCTGTTTTTT. Amino acids: CASSFRGQGTGELFF. The complete variable domain, with remaining parts taken from reference TRBV5-1 and TRBJ2-2, reads KAGVTQTPRYLIKTRGQQVTLSCSPISGHRSVSWYQQTPGQGLQFLFEYFSETQRNKGNFPGRFSGRQFSNSRSEMNVSTLELGDSALYLCASSFRGQGTGELFFGEGSRLTVL.

J is TRBJ1-3 and V is TRBV3-1 (or the pseudogene TRBV3-2); a possible D gene is TRBD1 (5 bases). The germline V and J ends were trimmed by 4 bases and 0 bases, with 10 bases remaining between them. The CDR3 runs 15 residues. Germline V CDR1 and CDR2: LGHDT, YNNKEL (reference sequence). CDR3 bases: TGTGCCAGCAGCCGCGGGGGGAGCTCTGGAAACACCATATATTTT. This sequence encodes CASSRGGSSGNTIYF.

The chain carries TRBV19 and TRBJ2-5, with D maybe TRBD1 (6 bases). CDR1 and CDR2 from the germline V gene are LNHDA and SQIVND (reference sequence). The ends were cut back, 2 bases at V and 5 bases at J, with 9 bases in the middle. CDR3 size: 13 residues. The CDR3, as DNA: TGTGCCAGTAGTATAAGGGGGTCGGAGACCCAGTACTTC. Encoded protein: CASSIRGSETQYF.

This clone was seen more than once but under ten times. The chain couples TRBV15 to TRBJ2-7, with 7 bases lining up with TRBD1. The V gene end was trimmed by 0 bases and the J gene end by 12 bases; junction bases not matched to a gene: 8. CDR3 length: 13 residues. Germline values: CDR1 LNHNV, CDR2 YYDKDF (reference sequence). The CDR3 coding sequence is TGTGCCACCAGCAGAGATCGACAGGGAAAGACGTACGTC. It translates to CATSRDRQGKTYV.

This clone was detected only once. The rearrangement joins TRBV15 to TRBJ1-1, with D maybe TRBD1 (6 bases). This CDR3 region has 13 residues. The V end was cut by 5 bases, the J end by 6 bases, with 13 bases between. Germline values: CDR1 LNHNV, CDR2 YYDKDF (reference sequence). The CDR3 sequence: CATSYRDSSEAFF. For the CDR3, the DNA is TGTGCCACCAGCTACAGGGATTCTTCTGAAGCTTTCTTT.

The gene calls are TRBV6-5 and TRBJ2-7; weak D call: TRBD1 (7 bases). V was clipped by 11 bases and J by 6 bases, with 17 bases between them. Germline lookup yields CDR1 MNHEY and CDR2 SVGAGI. The CDR3 runs 12 residues. The CDR3 loop reads CAADFQGGEQYV. Written as DNA, the CDR3 is TGTGCCGCAGATTTCCAGGGGGGCGAGCAGTACGTC.

V usage is TRBV14 and J usage is TRBJ2-1, with TRBD2 as a possible D gene (6 bases). The germline CDR1 and CDR2 sequences are SGHDN and FVKESK. Trimming took 5 bases from V and 15 from J, leaving 14 bases between them. This CDR3 is built from 11 residues. The CDR3 region has the DNA TGTGCCAGCAGCGCCGGGACTCGACCGTTCTTC. Translation: CASSAGTRPFF. Variable domain in full (rest from reference TRBV14 and TRBJ2-1): EAGVTQFPSHSVIEKGQTVTLRCDPISGHDNLYWYRRVMGKEIKFLLHFVKESKQDESGMPNNRFLAERTGGTYSTLKVQPAELEDSGVYFCASSAGTRPFFGPGTRLTVL.

The rearrangement joins TRBV30 to TRBJ2-1; possible D gene TRBD2, 6 bases. Germline values: CDR1 GTSNPN, CDR2 SVGIG (reference sequence). This CDR3 comprises 13 residues. V lost 5 bases, J lost 9 bases, and 17 bases lay in between. As DNA, the CDR3 is TGTGCCTGGGTACCACGGGGGATAGGTGAGCAGTTCTTC. This codes for CAWVPRGIGEQFF.

V usage is TRBV27 and J usage is TRBJ2-2; D gene ambiguous. The CDR3 is made up of 13 amino acids. Trimming removed 5 bases from V and 6 bases from J, with 10 bases in between. Per the germline V gene, CDR1 is MNHEY and CDR2 is SMNVEV (reference sequence). DNA for the CDR3: TGTGCCAGCAGTACACGTAACCCCGGGGAGCTGTTTTTT. Protein sequence: CASSTRNPGELFF.

The chain is built from TRBV5-8 and TRBJ1-3, with 9 bases identical to TRBD1. The germline gives CDR1 SGHTS, CDR2 YDEGEE. The length of the CDR3 is 15 residues. The ends lost 1 base at V and 6 bases at J; junction bases unmatched: 5. CDR3 residues: CASSLRGTGKNTIYF. The CDR3 DNA reads as TGTGCCAGCAGCTTGCGCGGGACAGGGAAAAACACCATATATTTT.

The rearrangement uses TRBV6-5 and TRBJ2-1; 8 positions match TRBD1. The CDR3 has 15 residues. The trim removed 2 bases at V and 5 bases at J, leaving 5 bases unmatched. The germline V gene has CDR1 MNHEY and CDR2 SVGAGI. This CDR3 is CASSYDRGFNNEQFF. CDR3 in DNA: TGTGCCAGCAGTTACGACAGGGGCTTTAACAATGAGCAGTTCTTC.

The rearrangement joins TRBV27 to TRBJ1-6; 7 bases are shared with TRBD1. Germline CDR1 reads MNHEY; CDR2 reads SMNVEV (reference sequence). The CDR3 contains 15 residues. V lost 3 bases, J lost 7 bases, and 6 bases stayed unmatched. The CDR3 DNA reads TGTGCCAGCAGTTTCCGACAGGGTAGGAATTCACCCCTCCACTTT. This encodes CASSFRQGRNSPLHF.

This chain links TRBV5-4 with TRBJ1-6; 10 nucleotides agree with TRBD1. The CDR3 covers 13 residues. CDR1 is SGHNT, CDR2 YYREEE, per germline (reference sequence). J gave up 13 bases and V 3 bases, and 4 bases lay outside the gene matches. Here the CDR3 DNA reads TGTGCCAGCAGCTCGGGACAGGGGAATCCCCTCCACTTT. This translates into CASSSGQGNPLHF.

This chain connects TRBV2 to TRBJ2-5; no reliable D call. Trimming stripped 10 bases from V and 2 bases from J, with 11 bases between. CDR1 and CDR2 from the germline V gene are SNHLY and FYNNEI. The CDR3 is 12 residues long. The CDR3 spells CAKETRQETQYF. CDR3 DNA: TGTGCCAAAGAGACAAGGCAAGAGACCCAGTACTTC.

V usage is TRBV6-2 or TRBV6-3 and J usage is TRBJ2-5; 10 nucleotides line up with TRBD1. Trimming cost V 0 bases and J 5 bases; bases outside gene matches: 6. Germline lookup yields CDR1 MNHEY and CDR2 SVGEGT. The CDR3 extends over 16 amino acids. The CDR3 region is CASSYSTGGFRETQYF. The CDR3 region has the DNA TGTGCCAGCAGTTACTCGACAGGGGGCTTCCGGGAGACCCAGTACTTC.

This chain connects TRBV2 to TRBJ2-1, with no clear D. V was clipped by 4 bases and J by 8 bases, with 6 bases between them. The CDR3 runs to 11 residues. The germline V gene has CDR1 SNHLY and CDR2 FYNNEI. This CDR3 is CASSVEYEQFF. DNA of the CDR3: TGTGCCAGCAGTGTGGAGTATGAGCAGTTCTTC.

The chain joins TRBV7-2 to TRBJ2-2; 8 bases are a match to TRBD1. The CDR3 is 15 amino acids. Germline V CDR1 and CDR2: SGHTA, FQGNSA. Unmatched junction bases numbered 2, after V lost 2 bases and J lost 3 bases. CDR3 protein: CASSLNRGDTGELFF. The CDR3 nucleotides are TGTGCCAGCAGCTTAAACAGGGGGGACACCGGGGAGCTGTTTTTT.

V usage is TRBV6-5 and J usage is TRBJ1-6; D is undetermined. The CDR3 covers 14 residues. Germline V gene lookup returns CDR1 MNHEY and CDR2 SVGAGI. V gave up 2 bases and J gave up 9 bases, with 11 bases separating them. For the CDR3, the DNA is TGTGCCAGCAGTTACAGAAGGGAGGGTTCACCCCTCCACTTT. It yields the protein CASSYRREGSPLHF.

The chain uses TRBV6-4 and TRBJ2-7; 10 bases match TRBD2. This CDR3 has 15 residues. Unmatched junction bases numbered 14, after V lost 11 bases and J lost 4 bases. Germline CDR1 and CDR2: MRHNA and SNTAGT. The CDR3 DNA reads as TGTGCCGGAACTAGCGGGGCCCCCTTAGATTACGAGCAGTACTTC. It yields the protein CAGTSGAPLDYEQYF.

This sequence joins TRBV7-2 and TRBJ1-1, with TRBD1 matching over 7 bases. CDR1 and CDR2 from the germline V gene are SGHTA and FQGNSA. V lost 0 bases and J lost 2; bases outside the gene matches: 6. The CDR3 spans 16 residues. Here the CDR3 reads CASSLALAGGNTEAFF. The DNA for the CDR3 is TGTGCCAGCAGCTTAGCGCTGGCAGGGGGAAACACTGAAGCTTTCTTT.

The chain couples TRBV29-1 to TRBJ1-4; 7 bases match TRBD1. The length of the CDR3 is 11 residues. V shed 6 bases and J 14 bases; nucleotides not matched to a gene: 9. Germline lookup yields CDR1 SQVTM and CDR2 ANQGSEA. The CDR3 nucleotides read TGCAGCGTGGAGGACAGGTTCGGGCTGTTTTTT. This sequence encodes CSVEDRFGLFF.

This chain links TRBV7-3 with TRBJ1-1, with TRBD1 as a possible D gene (5 bases). The CDR3 is 14 amino acids. V shed 2 bases and J shed 3 bases, with 10 bases lying between them. Germline V lookup: CDR1 SGHTA, CDR2 FQGTGA. CDR3 in DNA: TGTGCCAGCAGCTTACAGGGTTGGGACACTGAAGCTTTCTTT. This sequence encodes CASSLQGWDTEAFF.

This rearrangement joins TRBV5-1 to TRBJ2-7, with TRBD2 identical over 7 bases. J lost 0 bases, V lost 6 bases, and 0 bases had no gene match. The CDR3 consists of 12 residues. From germline, CDR1 is SGHRS and CDR2 YFSETQ. CDR3 coding DNA: TGCGCCAGCACGGGGGGCTCCTACGAGCAGTACTTC. Translating gives CASTGGSYEQYF. The variable domain in full, completed from reference TRBV5-1 and TRBJ2-7, reads KAGVTQTPRYLIKTRGQQVTLSCSPISGHRSVSWYQQTPGQGLQFLFEYFSETQRNKGNFPGRFSGRQFSNSRSEMNVSTLELGDSALYLCASTGGSYEQYFGPGTRLTVT.

The V gene is TRBV19, the J gene TRBJ1-2; 8 bases line up with TRBD1. Germline V gives CDR1 LNHDA, CDR2 SQIVND (reference sequence). J lost 3 bases, V lost 5 bases, and 14 bases had no gene match. This CDR3 has 17 amino acids. Written as DNA, the CDR3 is TGTGCCAGTAGTCAGCGACAGGGGATCTCATCTCACTATGGCTACACCTTC. It encodes CASSQRQGISSHYGYTF.

V and J are TRBV3-1 (or the pseudogene TRBV3-2) and TRBJ2-6; the match to TRBD1 covers 7 bases. The V gene end was trimmed by 3 bases and the J gene end by 1 base; junction bases not matched to a gene: 3. Germline CDR1 reads LGHDT; CDR2 reads YNNKEL (reference sequence). This CDR3 comprises 16 residues. The CDR3 sequence: CASSHRQGSGANVLTF. Here the CDR3 DNA reads TGTGCCAGCAGCCACAGACAGGGATCTGGGGCCAACGTCCTGACTTTC.

The chain recombines TRBV4-3 with TRBJ1-2; possible D gene TRBD1, 5 bases. The CDR3 contains 16 residues. V was cut by 0 bases and J by 7 bases, with 18 bases left in between. Germline values: CDR1 LGHNA, CDR2 YSLEER. The CDR3 loop reads CASSQDQGGSSLGYTF. CDR3 nucleotide sequence: TGCGCCAGCAGCCAAGATCAGGGAGGGAGTTCCCTTGGCTACACCTTC.

This chain's CDR3 is CASRRTRAETQYF. CDR3 coding DNA: TGTGCCAGCAGACGGACTAGAGCGGAGACCCAGTACTTC. This chain links TRBV5-4 with TRBJ2-5, with 7 bases identical to TRBD2. The ends lost 5 bases at V and 5 bases at J; junction bases unmatched: 6. The CDR3 contains 13 residues. Germline CDR1 SGHNT, CDR2 YYREEE (reference sequence).

This sequence joins TRBV9 and TRBJ2-3; 12 bases are shared with TRBD2. CDR1 and CDR2 from the germline V gene are SGDLS and YYNGEE. V was pared by 2 bases and J by 2 bases, with 3 bases of the junction left unmatched. This CDR3 spans 16 amino acids. The CDR3 region is CASSVGLAGVTDTQYF. CDR3 DNA: TGTGCCAGCAGCGTGGGACTAGCGGGCGTCACAGATACGCAGTATTTT.

The rearrangement joins TRBV4-3 to TRBJ1-2, with 8 bases lining up with TRBD1. CDR1 is LGHNA and CDR2 is YSLEER in the germline V gene. Losses at the gene ends were 0 bases for V and 3 bases for J; bases not matched to a gene: 3. This CDR3 has 15 residues. The CDR3 spells CASSQDDRGDYGYTF. The CDR3 coding sequence is TGCGCCAGCAGCCAAGATGACAGGGGCGACTATGGCTACACCTTC.